The 18 T cell receptor beta chains given below trace back to one sample, sequenced in a study of Graves' ophthalmopathy and Graves' hyperthyroidism. RNA transcripts were the source from which TCR beta CDR3 regions were amplified. An initial RT-PCR round employing HTBI primers preceded a second-round multiplex PCR. Using its own MiXCR run on the multiplex PCR reads, TCRdb lists one record per CDR3 protein. The data show around 1.1 million distinct CDR3 sequences, 35% to 40% seen once. The sequencing input was peripheral blood or thyroid tissue (not recorded which). The source is an adult man with Graves' hyperthyroidism.

There are many counts of this clonotype. The CDR3 nucleotides are TGTGCCAGTCGAACGACAGAGAACACTGAAGCTTTCTTT. This gives the protein CASRTTENTEAFF. The chain uses TRBV19 and TRBJ1-1; the D gene is possibly TRBD1 (5 bases). Looked up from germline, CDR1 is LNHDA and CDR2 is SQIVND (reference sequence). Trimming took 8 bases from V and 1 from J, leaving 11 bases between them. The CDR3 runs to 13 residues.

The V call is TRBV29-1, the J call TRBJ2-2; D may be TRBD1 (6 bases). This CDR3 is 14 amino acids long. CDR1 is SQVTM, CDR2 ANQGSEA, per germline. Trimming took off 8 bases at V and 0 bases at J, with 13 bases between the two ends. The CDR3 DNA sequence: TGCAGCCGCGGCAGGGGCTCGAACACCGGGGAGCTGTTTTTT. This encodes CSRGRGSNTGELFF.

This clonotype was detected many times. The rearrangement links TRBV25-1 to TRBJ2-5, with D perhaps matching TRBD1 (6 bases). The CDR3 has 18 amino acids. The V end was cut by 11 bases, the J end by 3 bases, with 31 bases between. Germline V gene data show CDR1 as MGHDK and CDR2 as SYGVNS. The CDR3 region is CAEHKTGSADVPEETQYF. Written as DNA, the CDR3 is TGTGCCGAGCACAAGACAGGCTCGGCGGACGTTCCTGAAGAGACCCAGTACTTC.

This clonotype was observed a few times. CDR3: CSARSGTEYGYTF. CDR3 nucleotide sequence: TGCAGTGCTAGATCTGGGACAGAGTATGGCTACACCTTC. V and J are TRBV20-1 and TRBJ1-2; the match to TRBD1 covers 7 bases. CDR1 is DFQATT, CDR2 SNEGSKA, per germline (reference sequence). The CDR3 covers 13 residues. V lost 2 bases, J lost 5 bases, and 5 bases stayed unmatched.

At least ten counts were recorded for this clonotype. The chain carries TRBV5-1 and TRBJ2-6; unclear D gene. Per germline, CDR1 SGHRS and CDR2 YFSETQ. V gave up 0 bases and J gave up 4 bases, with 11 bases separating them. The CDR3 loop spans 16 amino acids. The CDR3 loop is CASSLDIGLGANVLTF. CDR3 sequence (DNA): TGCGCCAGCAGCTTGGATATCGGGCTAGGGGCCAACGTCCTGACTTTC.

This clonotype was recorded at least ten times. The V call is TRBV20-1, the J call TRBJ1-4, with D hard to call. Germline CDR1 DFQATT, CDR2 SNEGSKA (reference sequence). V lost 4 bases, J lost 7 bases, and 13 bases lay in between. This CDR3 has 13 residues. The CDR3 DNA reads TGCAGTGCTAATACCGGGGAGGGTGAAAAACTGTTTTTT. Protein: CSANTGEGEKLFF.

J is TRBJ2-7 and V is TRBV7-2, with D possibly being TRBD1 (5 bases). The CDR3 length is 14 residues. From germline, CDR1 is SGHTA and CDR2 FQGNSA. Trimming stripped 1 base from V and 6 bases from J, with 13 bases between. The CDR3 loop reads CASSLGTGPSEQYF. The CDR3, as DNA: TGTGCCAGCAGCTTAGGAACAGGACCCTCCGAGCAGTACTTC. Complete variable domain (other parts from reference TRBV7-2 and TRBJ2-7): GAGVSQSPSNKVTEKGKDVELRCDPISGHTALYWYRQSLGQGLEFLIYFQGNSAPDKSGLPSDRFSAERTGGSVSTLTIQRTQQEDSAVYLCASSLGTGPSEQYFGPGTRLTVT.

This clonotype has a count of ten or more. The chain is built from TRBV5-1 and TRBJ2-7, with D unresolved. CDR1 is SGHRS, CDR2 YFSETQ, per germline. The CDR3 has 15 amino acids. V shed 2 bases and J shed 6 bases, with 18 bases lying between them. The CDR3 DNA sequence: TGCGCCAGCAGCTTTGGCGGTATCAGACGAACCGAGCAGTACTTC. Translating it yields CASSFGGIRRTEQYF.

This chain links TRBV25-1 with TRBJ1-2, with 7 bases that match TRBD1. The CDR3 is 16 residues long. In germline, CDR1 is MGHDK, CDR2 SYGVNS. V shed 10 bases and J 5 bases; nucleotides not matched to a gene: 19. The DNA of the CDR3 is TGTGCCACCAACCAGAAAAGCCTTGCAGGGGGATATGGCTACACCTTC. Residues: CATNQKSLAGGYGYTF.

This clonotype showed up many times. This sequence joins TRBV11-2 and TRBJ1-4; D uncertain. Germline CDR1 SGHAT, CDR2 FQNNGV. The length of the CDR3 is 13 residues. V lost 3 bases and J 7 bases, leaving 9 bases between the germline ends. CDR3 nucleotide sequence: TGTGCCAGCAGCTTTCCCTTGAGTGAAAAACTGTTTTTT. Amino acid sequence: CASSFPLSEKLFF.

V gene TRBV5-1 combines with J gene TRBJ2-3, with unresolved D. From germline, CDR1 is SGHRS and CDR2 YFSETQ. The V and J ends lost 0 bases and 2 bases respectively, with 7 bases between them. This CDR3 contains 14 residues. CDR3 in amino acids: CASSLVDPTDTQYF. The CDR3 DNA is TGCGCCAGCAGCTTGGTAGACCCCACAGATACGCAGTATTTT.

This clonotype was counted many times. The CDR3 DNA follows: TGCAGTGCTAGGGCCCAGGGGGCTCGCTCCTACGAGCAGTACTTC. As protein: CSARAQGARSYEQYF. The rearrangement links TRBV20-1 to TRBJ2-7; 8 bases agree with TRBD1. The V gene end was trimmed by 3 bases and the J gene end by 0 bases; junction bases not matched to a gene: 7. The germline gives CDR1 DFQATT, CDR2 SNEGSKA (reference sequence). The CDR3 runs 15 residues.

The chain recombines TRBV6-5 with TRBJ1-1; weak D call: TRBD1 (6 bases). The V end lost 8 bases, the J end lost 4 bases, and 8 bases lay between the germline ends. Germline assignment: CDR1 MNHEY and CDR2 SVGAGI. This CDR3 has 11 residues. The CDR3 nucleotides are TGTGCCAGCGTCAGGGGCACTGAAGCTTTCTTT. This gives the protein CASVRGTEAFF.

The V and J genes are TRBV5-5 and TRBJ2-7, with D unresolved. The CDR3 spans 13 residues. V gave up 2 bases and J gave up 6 bases, with 12 bases separating them. Per the germline V gene, CDR1 is SGHKS and CDR2 is YYEKEE (reference sequence). The CDR3 sequence: CASSFPRIVEQYF. CDR3 DNA sequence: TGTGCCAGCAGCTTTCCAAGAATCGTCGAGCAGTACTTC. Complete variable domain (other parts from reference TRBV5-5 and TRBJ2-7): DAGVTQSPTHLIKTRGQQVTLRCSPISGHKSVSWYQQVLGQGPQFIFQYYEKEERGRGNFPDRFSARQFPNYSSELNVNALLLGDSALYLCASSFPRIVEQYFGPGTRLTVT.

This clonotype appeared many times. The genes are TRBV4-3 and TRBJ2-2, with 8 bases identical to TRBD2. With 0 bases clipped from V and 2 bases from J, the junction kept 5 bases outside the gene matches. The CDR3 length is 17 residues. Germline V CDR1 and CDR2: LGHNA, YSLEER. The CDR3 DNA follows: TGCGCCAGCAGCCAAGAAATAGCGGGATATAACACCGGGGAGCTGTTTTTT. Its protein product is CASSQEIAGYNTGELFF.

This clonotype was counted only a few times. The J gene is TRBJ1-4, the V gene TRBV30; D is possibly TRBD1 (6 bases). V lost 3 bases and J 10 bases, leaving 15 bases between the germline ends. CDR1 and CDR2 from the germline V gene are GTSNPN and SVGIG (reference sequence). The CDR3 runs to 13 residues. The CDR3 region is CAWSIREGVKLFF. In nucleotides, the CDR3 is TGTGCCTGGAGCATCAGGGAGGGGGTAAAACTGTTTTTT.

A few counts support this clonotype. The V and J genes are TRBV10-3 and TRBJ1-1; TRBD1 might be the D (6 bases). CDR1 is ENHRY and CDR2 is SYGVKD in the germline V gene. V was cut by 10 bases and J by 0 bases, with 12 bases left in between. The CDR3 is made up of 13 amino acids. CDR3 residues: CATSRDMNTEAFF. The CDR3 coding sequence is TGTGCCACCTCTCGGGACATGAACACTGAAGCTTTCTTT.

There are many counts of this clonotype. This chain uses TRBV24-1 with TRBJ2-2; TRBD1 matches at 7 bases. CDR1 is KGHDR and CDR2 is SFDVKD in the germline V gene. The CDR3 is 16 residues long. V was pared by 4 bases and J by 3 bases, with 7 bases of the junction left unmatched. CDR3 sequence (DNA): TGTGCCACCAGTGACATACAGGGGCATGACACCGGGGAGCTGTTTTTT. Amino acids: CATSDIQGHDTGELFF.